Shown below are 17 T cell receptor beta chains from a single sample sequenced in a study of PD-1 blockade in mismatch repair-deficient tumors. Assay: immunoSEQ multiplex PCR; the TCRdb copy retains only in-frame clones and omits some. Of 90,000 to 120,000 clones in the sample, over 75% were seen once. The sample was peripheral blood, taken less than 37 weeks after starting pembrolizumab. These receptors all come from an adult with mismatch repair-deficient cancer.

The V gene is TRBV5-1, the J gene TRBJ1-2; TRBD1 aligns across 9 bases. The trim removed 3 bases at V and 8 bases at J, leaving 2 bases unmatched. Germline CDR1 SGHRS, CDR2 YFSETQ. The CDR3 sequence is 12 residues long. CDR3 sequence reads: CASSSGQGGYTF. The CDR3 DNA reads TGCGCCAGCAGCTCAGGACAGGGGGGCTACACCTTC.

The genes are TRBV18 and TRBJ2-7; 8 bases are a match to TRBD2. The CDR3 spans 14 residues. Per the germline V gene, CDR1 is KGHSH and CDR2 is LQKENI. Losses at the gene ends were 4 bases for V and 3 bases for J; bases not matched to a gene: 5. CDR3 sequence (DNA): TGTGCCAGCTCACTGAAGCGGGAGAACTACGAGCAGTACTTC. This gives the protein CASSLKRENYEQYF.

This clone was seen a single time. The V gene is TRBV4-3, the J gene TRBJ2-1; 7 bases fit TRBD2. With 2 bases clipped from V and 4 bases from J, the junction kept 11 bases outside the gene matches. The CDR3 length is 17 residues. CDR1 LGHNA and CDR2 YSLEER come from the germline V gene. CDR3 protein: CASSQIGGGPGYNEQFF. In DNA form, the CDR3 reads TGCGCCAGCAGCCAAATCGGGGGAGGGCCTGGTTACAATGAGCAGTTCTTC.

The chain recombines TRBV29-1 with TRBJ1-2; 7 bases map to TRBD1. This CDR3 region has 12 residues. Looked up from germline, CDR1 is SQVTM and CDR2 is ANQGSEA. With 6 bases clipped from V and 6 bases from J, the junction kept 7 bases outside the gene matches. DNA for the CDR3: TGCAGCGTAGACAGGGCGGGGAATGGCTACACCTTC. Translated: CSVDRAGNGYTF.

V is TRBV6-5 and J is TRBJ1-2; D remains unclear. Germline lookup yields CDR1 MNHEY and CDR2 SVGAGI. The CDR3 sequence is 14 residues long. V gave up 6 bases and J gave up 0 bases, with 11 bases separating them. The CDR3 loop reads CASRAPGTNYGYTF. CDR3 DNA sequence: TGTGCCAGCAGAGCCCCCGGGACTAACTATGGCTACACCTTC.

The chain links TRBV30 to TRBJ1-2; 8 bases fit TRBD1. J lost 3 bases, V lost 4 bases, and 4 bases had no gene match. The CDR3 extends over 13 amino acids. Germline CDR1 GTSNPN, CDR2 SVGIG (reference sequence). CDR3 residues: CAWKTGEYYGYTF. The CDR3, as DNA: TGTGCCTGGAAGACAGGGGAGTACTATGGCTACACCTTC.

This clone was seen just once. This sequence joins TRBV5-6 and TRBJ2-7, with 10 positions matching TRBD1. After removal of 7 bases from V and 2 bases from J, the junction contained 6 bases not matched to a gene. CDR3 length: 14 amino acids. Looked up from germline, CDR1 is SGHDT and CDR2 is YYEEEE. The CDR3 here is CASGTGVSPYEQYF. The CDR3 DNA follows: TGTGCCAGCGGGACAGGGGTGTCTCCCTACGAGCAGTACTTC. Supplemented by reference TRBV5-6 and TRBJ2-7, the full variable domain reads DAGVTQSPTHLIKTRGQQVTLRCSPKSGHDTVSWYQQALGQGPQFIFQYYEEEERQRGNFPDRFSGHQFPNYSSELNVNALLLGDSALYLCASGTGVSPYEQYFGPGTRLTVT.

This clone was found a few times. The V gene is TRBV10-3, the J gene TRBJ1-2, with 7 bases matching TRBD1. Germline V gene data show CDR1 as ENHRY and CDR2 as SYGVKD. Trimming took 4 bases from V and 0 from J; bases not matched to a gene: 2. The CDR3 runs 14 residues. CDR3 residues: CAISGQGANYGYTF. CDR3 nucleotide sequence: TGTGCCATCAGTGGACAGGGAGCTAACTATGGCTACACCTTC.

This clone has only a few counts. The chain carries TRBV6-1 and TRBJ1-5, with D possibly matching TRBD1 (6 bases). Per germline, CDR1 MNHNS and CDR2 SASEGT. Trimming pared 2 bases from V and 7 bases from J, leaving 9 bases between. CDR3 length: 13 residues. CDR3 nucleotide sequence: TGTGCCAGCAGTGAAAGGGGGAGCCAGCCCCAGCATTTT. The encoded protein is CASSERGSQPQHF.

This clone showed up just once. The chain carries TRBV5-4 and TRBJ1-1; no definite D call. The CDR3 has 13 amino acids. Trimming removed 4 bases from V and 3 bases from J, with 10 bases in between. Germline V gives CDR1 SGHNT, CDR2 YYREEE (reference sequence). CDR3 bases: TGTGCCAGCAGCCCCGCTGGGGACACTGAAGCTTTCTTT. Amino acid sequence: CASSPAGDTEAFF.

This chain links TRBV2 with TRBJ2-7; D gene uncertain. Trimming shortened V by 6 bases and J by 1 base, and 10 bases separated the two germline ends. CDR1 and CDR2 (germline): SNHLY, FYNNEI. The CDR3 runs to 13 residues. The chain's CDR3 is CASSLGESYEQYF. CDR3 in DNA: TGTGCCAGCAGCCTAGGTGAATCCTACGAGCAGTACTTC. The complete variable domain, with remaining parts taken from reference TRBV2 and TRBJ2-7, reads EPEVTQTPSHQVTQMGQEVILRCVPISNHLYFYWYRQILGQKVEFLVSFYNNEISEKSEIFDDQFSVERPDGSNFTLKIRSTKLEDSAMYFCASSLGESYEQYFGPGTRLTVT.

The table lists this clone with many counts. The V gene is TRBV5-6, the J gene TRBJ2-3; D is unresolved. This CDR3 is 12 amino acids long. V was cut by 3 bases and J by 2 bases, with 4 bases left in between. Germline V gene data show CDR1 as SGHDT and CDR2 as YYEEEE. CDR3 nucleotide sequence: TGTGCCAGCAGCTCCCTCACAGATACGCAGTATTTT. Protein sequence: CASSSLTDTQYF.

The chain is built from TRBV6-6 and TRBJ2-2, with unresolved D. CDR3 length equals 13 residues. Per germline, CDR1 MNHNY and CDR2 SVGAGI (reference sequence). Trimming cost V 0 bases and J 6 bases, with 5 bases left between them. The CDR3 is CASSYSVAGELFF. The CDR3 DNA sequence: TGTGCCAGCAGTTACTCGGTGGCCGGGGAGCTGTTTTTT.

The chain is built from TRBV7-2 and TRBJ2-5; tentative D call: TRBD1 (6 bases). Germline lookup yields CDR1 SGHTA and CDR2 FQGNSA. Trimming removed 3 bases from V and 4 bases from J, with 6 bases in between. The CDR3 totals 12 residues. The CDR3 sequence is CASSFRGETQYF. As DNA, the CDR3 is TGTGCCAGCAGCTTCAGGGGAGAGACCCAGTACTTC.

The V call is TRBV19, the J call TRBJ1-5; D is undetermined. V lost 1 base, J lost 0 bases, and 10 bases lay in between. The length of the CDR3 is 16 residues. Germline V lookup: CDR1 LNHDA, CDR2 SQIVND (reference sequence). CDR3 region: CASSIAGLYSNQPQHF. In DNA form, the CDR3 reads TGTGCCAGTAGTATAGCGGGGTTGTATAGCAATCAGCCCCAGCATTTT.

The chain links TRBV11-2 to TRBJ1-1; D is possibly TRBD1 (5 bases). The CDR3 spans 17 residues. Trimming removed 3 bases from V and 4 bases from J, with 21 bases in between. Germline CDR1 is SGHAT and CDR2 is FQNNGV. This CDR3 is CASSLGQGSFVVTEAFF. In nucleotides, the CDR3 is TGTGCCAGCAGCTTGGGTCAGGGAAGTTTTGTCGTCACTGAAGCTTTCTTT.

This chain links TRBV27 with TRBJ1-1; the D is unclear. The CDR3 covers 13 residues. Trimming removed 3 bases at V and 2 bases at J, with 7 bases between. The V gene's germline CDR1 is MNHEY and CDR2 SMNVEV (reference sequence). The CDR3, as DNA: TGTGCCAGCAGTTTGGGGATTAACACTGAAGCTTTCTTT. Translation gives CASSLGINTEAFF.